At least ten counts were recorded for the clone carrying this T cell receptor (beta chain). Its target is not known. The sample comes from a study of T cells in Graves' hyperthyroidism and ophthalmopathy. General study results and limits: The blood repertoire included most of the expanded thyroid clonotypes above 0.001.

Researchers took RNA transcripts and amplified the TCR beta CDR3 regions from them. Primed by the HTBI set, a first-round RT-PCR was run on the TCR CDR3. TCRdb re-called the multiplex PCR reads with MiXCR, one entry per CDR3 protein. The profile shows hundreds of thousands of distinct CDR3 sequences, roughly 15% of them singletons. Trimming cost V 6 bases and J 3 bases, with 15 bases left between them. In germline, CDR1 is SEHNR, CDR2 FQNEAQ (reference sequence). CDR3 length: 15 residues. Clinical symptoms, serum thyroxine, TRAb, thyroid ultrasound and orbital computed tomography informed diagnoses. The sequencing sample was made of blood. The receptor was isolated from a woman between 18 and 29 years old with Graves' ophthalmopathy. The chain has TRBV7-9 and TRBJ1-5; TRBD1 might be the D (6 bases). The CDR3 sequence: CASRPRGRNNQPQHF. The CDR3 DNA reads as TGTGCCAGCAGGCCAAGGGGGAGGAACAATCAGCCCCAGCATTTT.